These 27 T cell receptor beta chains came from one sample sequenced in a study of T-cell reconstitution after alpha-beta-depleted transplantation in children. TCRbeta library preparation incorporated unique molecular identifiers. TCRdb independently ran MiXCR on the PCR reads; one entry per CDR3 protein. This table holds 800,000 to 1,000,000 distinct CDR3 sequences, roughly 29% found once. The source was PBMCs, mostly from graft donor cells, collected 360 days after TCRalphabeta/CD19-depleted stem cell transplant. Receptors were obtained from a boy under two years old who had a stem cell transplant for SCID, so the T cells may come from the graft donor.

The chain joins TRBV12-5 to TRBJ2-1, with D uncertain. The CDR3 has 13 amino acids. Germline V lookup: CDR1 LGHNT, CDR2 FRNRAP. V gave up 5 bases and J gave up 5 bases, with 10 bases separating them. CDR3 sequence reads: CASGPFRNNEQFF. CDR3 sequence (DNA): TGTGCTAGTGGTCCCTTTCGGAACAATGAGCAGTTCTTC.

There are a few counts of this clonotype. The chain joins TRBV10-3 to TRBJ2-7; possible D gene TRBD2, 5 bases. Germline CDR1 and CDR2: ENHRY and SYGVKD. The CDR3 contains 14 residues. V lost 0 bases and J lost 6, with 12 bases in between. The CDR3 sequence is CAISESTRVGEQYF. DNA of the CDR3: TGTGCCATCAGTGAGTCGACGCGGGTCGGCGAGCAGTACTTC.

In nucleotides, the CDR3 is TGTGCCAGCAGCTTAGTAGAGGGGGCATATGGGCAGTTCTTC. It translates to CASSLVEGAYGQFF. The chain joins TRBV7-6 to TRBJ2-1, with TRBD1 matching 7 bases. The CDR3 is 14 residues long. The V gene's germline CDR1 is SGHVS and CDR2 FNYEAQ. Trimming removed 1 base from V and 12 bases from J; junction bases left unmatched: 9.

This clonotype was counted a few times. The J gene is TRBJ2-1, the V gene TRBV11-1; D not resolved. V was cut by 5 bases and J by 8 bases, with 16 bases left in between. Germline loops: CDR1 SGHAT, CDR2 FQDESV (reference sequence). This CDR3 spans 14 amino acids. CDR3 sequence (DNA): TGTGCCAGCAGCAAGGTGATGGCTTGGGATGAGCAGTTCTTC. Translating it yields CASSKVMAWDEQFF.

This clonotype was seen ten or more times. The rearrangement joins TRBV15 to TRBJ2-7, with 7 bases matching TRBD2. Germline-derived CDR1 and CDR2 are LNHNV and YYDKDF (reference sequence). CDR3 length equals 18 residues. V trimming: 0 bases; J trimming: 2 bases; junction bases outside the gene matches: 13. The DNA for the CDR3 is TGTGCCACCAGCAGAGATGTTTGGAGGCCAGGGACTACCTACGAGCAGTACTTC. It codes for CATSRDVWRPGTTYEQYF.

This clonotype turned up a few times. The gene calls are TRBV20-1 and TRBJ1-4; D is uncertain. V was pared by 1 base and J by 15 bases, with 15 bases between. This CDR3 comprises 12 residues. Germline CDR1 DFQATT, CDR2 SNEGSKA (reference sequence). The CDR3 DNA reads as TGCAGTGCTAGAGTTCTGGAGGGCTGGGTGTTTTTT. This encodes CSARVLEGWVFF.

V is TRBV28 and J is TRBJ1-5; D is unclear. CDR1 and CDR2 (germline): MDHEN, SYDVKM. The ends were cut back, 6 bases at V and 11 bases at J, with 14 bases in the middle. This CDR3 is 12 amino acids long. The CDR3 DNA is TGTGCCAGCAGACCCAACCGAAGTTCCCAGCATTTT. It encodes CASRPNRSSQHF.

This chain's CDR3 is CASSPARGARTDTQYF. The CDR3 DNA reads as TGTGCCAGCAGCCCGGCGCGGGGGGCCCGCACAGATACGCAGTATTTT. V gene TRBV7-2 combines with J gene TRBJ2-3; 8 bases agree with TRBD2. V was clipped by 5 bases and J by 1 base; unmatched bases: 8. The germline gives CDR1 SGHTA, CDR2 FQGNSA. The CDR3 totals 16 residues.

This clonotype was seen a few times. The chain combines TRBV12-3 or TRBV12-4 with TRBJ1-1; TRBD1 agrees at 9 bases. The CDR3 is 16 amino acids. V lost 5 bases, J lost 0 bases, and 7 bases stayed unmatched. CDR3 in DNA: TGTGCCAGCAGTCGCGGGACAGGGACCCTGAACACTGAAGCTTTCTTT. Translation gives CASSRGTGTLNTEAFF.

The chain couples TRBV6-5 to TRBJ2-5; 8 positions agree with TRBD2. The CDR3 is made up of 11 amino acids. V lost 6 bases, J lost 14 bases, and 8 bases stayed unmatched. Looked up from germline, CDR1 is MNHEY and CDR2 is SVGAGI. CDR3 DNA sequence: TGTGCCAGCAGGAATGAGCGGGGGATTTACTTC. It is translated as CASRNERGIYF.

This chain links TRBV18 with TRBJ2-1; 11 nucleotides match TRBD2. Germline V gene lookup returns CDR1 KGHSH and CDR2 LQKENI. The CDR3 is 16 amino acids. Unmatched junction bases numbered 14, after V lost 0 bases and J lost 16 bases. The CDR3 is CASSPPGLADPGEGFF. CDR3 in DNA: TGTGCCAGCTCACCACCGGGACTAGCGGACCCCGGTGAAGGATTCTTC.

The genes are TRBV5-6 and TRBJ2-7; D is uncertain. CDR3 size: 13 residues. CDR1 and CDR2 from the germline V gene are SGHDT and YYEEEE. The V end lost 1 base, the J end lost 4 bases, and 9 bases lay between the germline ends. CDR3 sequence: CASSLNRRYEQYF. The CDR3 DNA is TGTGCCAGCAGCTTGAACCGTCGTTACGAGCAGTACTTC.

This clonotype was recorded a few times. The chain couples TRBV5-6 to TRBJ2-1, with 9 bases lining up with TRBD2. The CDR3 has 17 residues. The V segment lost 3 bases and the J segment 0 bases; nucleotides outside the gene matches: 7. Germline lookup yields CDR1 SGHDT and CDR2 YYEEEE. CDR3 coding DNA: TGTGCCAGCAGCTCCCTAGCGGGGCTGAGCTCCTACAATGAGCAGTTCTTC. This encodes CASSSLAGLSSYNEQFF. Filled out from reference TRBV5-6 and TRBJ2-1, the complete variable domain reads DAGVTQSPTHLIKTRGQQVTLRCSPKSGHDTVSWYQQALGQGPQFIFQYYEEEERQRGNFPDRFSGHQFPNYSSELNVNALLLGDSALYLCASSSLAGLSSYNEQFFGPGTRLTVL.

A single count supports this clonotype. This sequence joins TRBV4-1 and TRBJ2-3; D remains ambiguous. Germline-derived CDR1 and CDR2 are MGHRA and YSYEKL. Trimming pared 2 bases from V and 2 bases from J, leaving 11 bases between. This CDR3 comprises 15 residues. The CDR3 DNA follows: TGCGCCAGCAGCCAATCGTCCAGATACACAGATACGCAGTATTTT. Its protein product is CASSQSSRYTDTQYF.

The chain joins TRBV2 to TRBJ1-5; no reliable D call. V was trimmed by 2 bases and J by 2 bases, leaving 13 bases between them. The CDR3 length is 16 residues. Germline CDR1 and CDR2: SNHLY and FYNNEI. The CDR3 DNA sequence: TGTGCCAGCAGTGAACGGGCATCCCTTCGCAATCAGCCCCAGCATTTT. This translates into CASSERASLRNQPQHF. Based on the CDR3 plus reference TRBV2 and TRBJ1-5, the full variable domain is EPEVTQTPSHQVTQMGQEVILRCVPISNHLYFYWYRQILGQKVEFLVSFYNNEISEKSEIFDDQFSVERPDGSNFTLKIRSTKLEDSAMYFCASSERASLRNQPQHFGDGTRLSIL.

The sample holds a few counts of this clonotype. The chain has TRBV29-1 and TRBJ1-1; D unresolved. Germline V lookup: CDR1 SQVTM, CDR2 ANQGSEA. This CDR3 is built from 11 residues. V was shortened by 0 bases and J by 8 bases, with 7 bases between the two germline ends. CDR3 bases: TGCAGCGTTGAAGACCTGGGGGAAGCTTTCTTT. This codes for CSVEDLGEAFF.

Details on this clonotype: At one end the junction does not follow the germline gene, possibly because of a read error. The gene calls are TRBV3-1 and TRBJ2-7; D uncertain. From germline, CDR1 is LGHDT and CDR2 YNNKEL (reference sequence). The CDR3 is 15 residues long. CDR3 nucleotides: TGCACGCGCGCTACACTGACTGGCTCAGCGAACGAGCAGTACTTC. It is translated as CTRATLTGSANEQYF.

The rearrangement uses TRBV1 and TRBJ2-5; TRBD2 was called by the table and not checked on the DNA. TRBV1 is reported as a pseudogene. This CDR3 contains 16 residues. CDR3 amino acids: CTSSPGTSGEGETQYF. For the CDR3, the DNA is TGCACCAGCAGCCCCGGGACTAGCGGGGAAGGAGAGACCCAGTACTTC.

This clonotype was detected a few times. The V and J genes are TRBV4-1 and TRBJ1-4; weak D call: TRBD1 (5 bases). This CDR3 contains 16 residues. CDR1 is MGHRA and CDR2 is YSYEKL in the germline V gene. V lost 1 base to trimming and J lost 4 bases, with 13 bases between them. The CDR3, as DNA: TGCGCCAGCAGCCAAGGGGGCCGATTCCTTAATGAAAAACTGTTTTTT. As protein: CASSQGGRFLNEKLFF.

The chain couples TRBV5-1 to TRBJ2-5; 11 nucleotides align to TRBD2. Trimming at V came to 2 bases and at J to 5 bases, leaving 8 bases not matched to a gene. Germline V CDR1 and CDR2: SGHRS, YFSETQ. The CDR3 loop spans 16 amino acids. The chain's CDR3 is CASSFLAGGAGETQYF. The CDR3 bases are TGCGCCAGCAGCTTTCTAGCGGGGGGTGCCGGGGAGACCCAGTACTTC.

The chain uses TRBV29-1 and TRBJ1-1; 11 bases fit TRBD1. The CDR3 length is 15 residues. Looked up from germline, CDR1 is SQVTM and CDR2 is ANQGSEA. After removal of 4 bases from V and 5 bases from J, the junction contained 9 bases not matched to a gene. CDR3 sequence: CSVVGQGGMTTEAFF. CDR3 coding DNA: TGCAGCGTTGTGGGACAGGGGGGGATGACGACTGAAGCTTTCTTT. Full variable domain (remainder filled in from reference TRBV29-1 and TRBJ1-1): SAVISQKPSRDICQRGTSLTIQCQVDSQVTMMFWYRQQPGQSLTLIATANQGSEATYESGFVIDKFPISRPNLTFSTLTVSNMSPEDSSIYLCSVVGQGGMTTEAFFGQGTRLTVV.

The chain uses TRBV12-3 or TRBV12-4 and TRBJ1-5; the D is unclear. With 8 bases removed from V and 0 bases from J, the gap between germline ends came to 8 bases. The CDR3 has 13 residues. The CDR3 loop is CASLRDSNQPQHF. The CDR3 nucleotides read TGTGCCAGCCTCCGGGATAGCAATCAGCCCCAGCATTTT.

This clonotype was counted a few times. The chain links TRBV20-1 to TRBJ2-2; possibly TRBD2 for D (5 bases). CDR1 is DFQATT, CDR2 SNEGSKA, per germline (reference sequence). The CDR3 is 13 amino acids. V was shortened by 3 bases and J by 3 bases, with 8 bases between the two germline ends. The chain's CDR3 is CSASREYTGELFF. The CDR3 nucleotides are TGCAGTGCTAGTAGGGAGTACACCGGGGAGCTGTTTTTT.

This clonotype was seen a handful of times. One end of the junction fails to match germline, which may point to a read error. The chain employs TRBV20-1 and TRBJ1-5; D is ambiguous. The CDR3 runs to 12 residues. CDR1 DFQATT and CDR2 SNEGSKA come from the germline V gene (reference sequence). The CDR3 region has the DNA TGCAGCGCTACTCCGGCTTATCAGCCCCAGCATTTT. This sequence encodes CSATPAYQPQHF.

This chain links TRBV7-2 with TRBJ1-2; no reliable D call. Germline lookup yields CDR1 SGHTA and CDR2 FQGNSA. This CDR3 is 18 amino acids long. V gave up 0 bases and J gave up 2 bases, with 19 bases separating them. The CDR3 DNA is TGTGCCAGCAGCTTAGCGTCAGATGGAACCACGCGCAACTATGGCTACACCTTC. Protein: CASSLASDGTTRNYGYTF.

This clonotype has just a few counts. The chain carries TRBV20-1 and TRBJ1-3; TRBD1 is a possible D gene (6 bases). The CDR3 spans 13 residues. Germline V gene data show CDR1 as DFQATT and CDR2 as SNEGSKA (reference sequence). Trimming stripped 3 bases from V and 5 bases from J, with 11 bases between. The CDR3 coding sequence is TGCAGTGCTAGGCAGGGGATCAGAAACACCATATATTTT. It is translated as CSARQGIRNTIYF.

The V gene is TRBV4-1, the J gene TRBJ1-1, with D maybe TRBD1 (5 bases). The CDR3 is 16 residues long. The germline V gene has CDR1 MGHRA and CDR2 YSYEKL. The V end was cut by 0 bases, the J end by 5 bases, with 16 bases between. CDR3: CASSQDGFGAQTEAFF. CDR3 bases: TGCGCCAGCAGCCAAGATGGGTTTGGGGCACAGACTGAAGCTTTCTTT.